This T cell receptor (beta chain) stems from a study of technical replicates of blood from a few donors. The protocol was immunoSEQ multiplex PCR, while the TCRdb copy is restricted to in-frame clones and leaves out a portion. The repertoire holds about 97,000 clones, 90% to 97% seen once, with approximately 0.38% in the top ten. Germline-derived CDR1 and CDR2 are SGHVS and FQNEAQ. The CDR3 runs to 13 residues. The ends were cut back, 3 bases at V and 4 bases at J, with 10 bases in the middle. The sample was T cells isolated from PBMCs. The receptor was derived from a human donor in good health. The rearrangement links TRBV7-8 to TRBJ2-7; D ambiguous. CDR3 region: CASSFRGRYEQYF. The CDR3 DNA is TGTGCCAGCAGCTTTAGAGGAAGGTACGAGCAGTACTTC.